This T cell receptor (beta chain) was sequenced during a study of identical twins. Study results and limitations: Models, which agreed with sharing between unrelated individuals, nonetheless underestimated the out-of-frame TCR alpha sharing seen in monozygotic twins.

Comment on this clonotype: Its antigen is not known.

Template switching created a universal primer site, and the cDNA included unique molecular identifiers. In TCRdb, the 5' RACE reads were re-called with MiXCR into one record per CDR3 protein. The table lists 1.5 million to 2 million distinct CDR3 sequences, 32% of them singletons, with over 0.25% in the top ten. Input material: cord blood. The TCR sequence derives from a newborn girl in good health.

The CDR3 sequence is CASSYRVGSSYNEQFF. The CDR3 DNA reads TGTGCCAGCAGTTACCGCGTGGGTAGCTCCTACAATGAGCAGTTCTTC. The V call is TRBV6-5, the J call TRBJ2-1; D uncertain. This CDR3 region has 16 residues. The V gene's germline CDR1 is MNHEY and CDR2 SVGAGI. Trimming took off 2 bases at V and 0 bases at J, with 11 bases between the two ends.